The rows below give T cell receptor beta chains drawn from one sample of a study of CD8+ T cells in alopecia areata. The table came from immunoSEQ multiplex PCR; TCRdb's copy has only in-frame clones and leaves some out. The sample comprises approximately 12,000 clones, about three fifths of which are singletons, and approximately 21% rests with the top ten. The material sequenced was skin. The receptors stem from a human donor with alopecia areata. CDR3s include the opening cysteine and the closing phenylalanine or tryptophan. The D gene is left open where the match is weak. Rows give clone size only sometimes, using once, few, many, or a class for an expanded clone.

>17|TRBJ2-1|.|.|TRBV21-1
TGTGCCAGCAGCAAATCCGCCGGGGTGCGACTCTACAATGAGCAGTTCTTC
CASSKSAGVRLYNEQFF
>16|TRBJ1-1|.|few|TRBV7-9
TGTGCCAGCAGCTTAAAACCCGGGCCTACCGCCACTGAAGCTTTCTTT
CASSLKPGPTATEAFF
>15|TRBJ1-5|.|.|TRBV6-5
TGTGCCAGCAGTTACTCGGTCGGGGATAATCAGCCCCAGCATTTT
CASSYSVGDNQPQHF
>19|TRBJ2-4|.|.|TRBV21-1
TGTGCCAGCAGCAATGCAGGACTAGCGGGATTCTTAGCCAAAAACATTCAGTACTTC
CASSNAGLAGFLAKNIQYF
>13|TRBJ1-2|TRBD1|medium-sized|TRBV7-9
TGTGCCAGCACCTCAGGGGGCTACTATGGCTACACCTTC
CASTSGGYYGYTF
>14|TRBJ2-5|.|.|TRBV7-8
TGTGCCAGCGCAGGGGTGGCGGGCTTGGAGACCCAGTACTTC
CASAGVAGLETQYF
>12|TRBJ2-1|.|once|TRBV29-1
TGCAGCGCCCTGAGATCAGGGAATGAGCAGTTCTTC
CSALRSGNEQFF
>19|TRBJ2-7|TRBD2|.|TRBV7-8
TGTGCCAGCAGCTCCCTCCCCCCGCAGACTAGCCACTTACTCTACGAGCAGTACTTC
CASSSLPPQTSHLLYEQYF
>15|TRBJ1-1|.|once|TRBV5-8
TGTGCCAGCAGCTTTGGGATACGGTTGAACACTGAAGCTTTCTTT
CASSFGIRLNTEAFF
>17|TRBJ2-7|TRBD2|.|TRBV4-3
TGCGCCAGCAGCCAAGATCGTTGGACTAGCGCAACCTACGAGCAGTACTTC
CASSQDRWTSATYEQYF
>15|TRBJ2-5|TRBD2|.|TRBV6-6
TGTGCCAGCATCCAAGCGGGAATCCAGCAAGAGACCCAGTACTTC
CASIQAGIQQETQYF
>15|TRBJ2-7|.|.|TRBV6-6
TGTGCCAGCAGTTACTCGGAGAAAAGCGCCTACGAGCAGTACTTC
CASSYSEKSAYEQYF
>14|TRBJ2-7|.|.|TRBV12-5
TGTGCTAGTGGTTCAAGACAGCAACCCTACGAGCAGTACTTC
CASGSRQQPYEQYF
>12|TRBJ2-7|.|once|TRBV6-1
TGTGCCAGCACCGGGTCCTTCTACGAGCAGTACTTC
CASTGSFYEQYF
>17|TRBJ2-1|.|few|TRBV7-3
TGTGCCAGCAGCTTAACGTCCATGGCTCATCCCTACAATGAGCAGTTCTTC
CASSLTSMAHPYNEQFF
>13|TRBJ1-4|.|.|TRBV7-9
TGTGCCAGCAGCTTCGAGACAAGTGAAAAACTGTTTTTT
CASSFETSEKLFF
>14|TRBJ2-2|TRBD1|.|TRBV29-1
TGCAGCGCAGTGACAGGGGTTAACACCGGGGAGCTGTTTTTT
CSAVTGVNTGELFF
>16|TRBJ2-5|.|.|TRBV7-6
TGTGCCAGCAGCCCAGCCCTAACACAGTACCAAGAGACCCAGTACTTC
CASSPALTQYQETQYF
>13|TRBJ1-1|.|few|TRBV7-2
TGTGCCAGCAGCTTAAATCCGAGTCGTGAAGCTTTCTTT
CASSLNPSREAFF
>18|TRBJ2-1|TRBD2|.|TRBV7-9
TGTGCCAGCAGCTTAACAAGCGGGAGGGCCCTCGGGTACAATGAGCAGTTCTTC
CASSLTSGRALGYNEQFF
>15|TRBJ2-6|.|.|TRBV7-2
TGTGCCAGCAGCATACAGGGCTCTGGGGCCAACGTCCTGACTTTC
CASSIQGSGANVLTF
>16|TRBJ2-7|TRBD1|medium-sized|TRBV19
TGTGCCAGTAGTTTAGAATCGACAGGGGGAGGACACGAGCAGTACTTC
CASSLESTGGGHEQYF
>13|TRBJ2-3|TRBD2|.|TRBV6-5
TGTGCCAGCAATACCTCACCGGGACTACCACCGTATTTT
CASNTSPGLPPYF
>13|TRBJ2-1|.|few|TRBV9
TGTGCCAGCAGCCAAACTTCCGACAGTGAGCAGTTCTTC
CASSQTSDSEQFF
>16|TRBJ2-4|.|few|TRBV18
TGTGCCAGCTCACCCCTATATTCGGGAGAGGGAAACATTCAGTACTTC
CASSPLYSGEGNIQYF
>16|TRBJ2-7|TRBD2|.|TRBV5-1
TGCGCCAGCAGCTACTCCTCGGGAGGGCCTACCGACGAGCAGTACTTC
CASSYSSGGPTDEQYF
>13|TRBJ2-7|.|.|TRBV19
TGTGCCAGTAAACGCGCGGGAAGAAACGAGCAGTACTTC
CASKRAGRNEQYF
>15|TRBJ2-7|.|.|TRBV2
TGTGCCAGCAAACCTGGACAGCCGCACTCCTACGAGCAGTACTTC
CASKPGQPHSYEQYF
>13|TRBJ1-5|TRBD1|few|TRBV19
TGTGCCAGCAGGGGACAGGGCGATCAGCCCCAGCATTTT
CASRGQGDQPQHF
>16|TRBJ2-1|TRBD2|.|TRBV5-1
TGCGCCAGCAGGGATGGGCTAGCGGGAGGGCTGGATGAGCAGTTCTTC
CASRDGLAGGLDEQFF
>13|TRBJ2-7|.|.|TRBV30
TGTGCCTGTAAAGTGACGGGACGGGGCGAGCAGTACTTC
CACKVTGRGEQYF
>11|TRBJ2-6|.|once|TRBV5-3
TGTGCCAGCAGCTCAAGGGACTCGAAGACTTTC
CASSSRDSKTF
>17|TRBJ2-7|TRBD2|.|TRBV28
TGTGCCAGCAAAGGACTAGCGGGCAGAGGGGGCACCTACGAGCAGTACTTC
CASKGLAGRGGTYEQYF
>16|TRBJ2-1|.|.|TRBV2
TGTGCCAGCAGTGATTTTGGGGGTTCGTCCTACAATGAGCAGTTCTTC
CASSDFGGSSYNEQFF
>14|TRBJ2-7|.|.|TRBV11-2
TGTGCCAGCAGCTTAGATGTCTCAGCCTACGAGCAGTACTTC
CASSLDVSAYEQYF
>13|TRBJ2-3|.|.|TRBV5-1
TGCGCCAGCAGCACCATATCCACAGATACGCAGTATTTT
CASSTISTDTQYF
>15|TRBJ2-1|.|.|TRBV6-6
TGTGCCAGCATTGGCGGGACCCTTACCTACAATGAGCAGTTCTTC
CASIGGTLTYNEQFF
>16|TRBJ2-2|TRBD2|few|TRBV7-2
TGTGCCAGCAGCTTAGATTCCGGGACTAGCACCGGGGAGCTGTTTTTT
CASSLDSGTSTGELFF
>14|TRBJ2-1|TRBD1|.|TRBV5-1
TGCGCCAGCAGCCCGTGGACAGGGACGGGTGAGCAGTTCTTC
CASSPWTGTGEQFF
>14|TRBJ1-1|.|.|TRBV27
TGTGCCAGCAGACCGACAGGACTGAACACTGAAGCTTTCTTT
CASRPTGLNTEAFF
>16|TRBJ2-5|.|.|TRBV5-1
TGCGCCAGCAGCCGAGACCTCCAGGGACGGGGAGAGACCCAGTACTTC
CASSRDLQGRGETQYF
>15|TRBJ1-3|.|.|TRBV28
TGTGCCAGCAGTTTACGGGGGGCGTATGGAAACACCATATATTTT
CASSLRGAYGNTIYF
>14|TRBJ1-5|.|.|TRBV27
TGTGCCAGCAGTTTAGTAAGAGGGAGTCAGCCCCAGCATTTT
CASSLVRGSQPQHF
>13|TRBJ2-1|.|.|TRBV7-6
TGTGCCAGCAGCCCGCGGGATATCGATGAGCAGTTCTTC
CASSPRDIDEQFF
>12|TRBJ2-7|.|.|TRBV6-5
TGTGCCAGTGGTCCGGGTTCCTACGAGCAGTACTTC
CASGPGSYEQYF
>12|TRBJ1-1|.|few|TRBV5-6
TGTGCCAGCAGCTTGCGGGGCACTGAAGCTTTCTTT
CASSLRGTEAFF
>16|TRBJ2-3|TRBD2|few|TRBV7-2
TGTGCCAGCAGCTTATATGGTAGCGGGAGAACAGATACGCAGTATTTT
CASSLYGSGRTDTQYF
>14|TRBJ1-3|.|.|TRBV7-9
TGTGCCAGCAGCTCTACCAGCTCTGGAAACACCATATATTTT
CASSSTSSGNTIYF
>13|TRBJ2-7|.|.|TRBV7-2
TGTGCCAGCACCGTGGCAGTCTCCTACGAGCAGTACTTC
CASTVAVSYEQYF
>15|TRBJ2-6|.|.|TRBV7-8
TGTGCCAGCAGCATACAGGGCTCTGGGGCCAACGTCCTGACTTTC
CASSIQGSGANVLTF
>12|TRBJ1-2|.|.|TRBV9
TGTGCCAGCAGCGGGACAGCTTATGGCTACACCTTC
CASSGTAYGYTF
>13|TRBJ1-1|.|.|TRBV7-8
TGTGCCAGCAGCTCGGGTAGAAACACTGAAGCTTTCTTT
CASSSGRNTEAFF
>16|TRBJ2-1|.|few|TRBV28
TGTGCCAGCAGTATCTACGGGAGTGGGACCTACAATGAGCAGTTCTTC
CASSIYGSGTYNEQFF
>16|TRBJ2-1|TRBD2|.|TRBV19
TGTGCCAGTAGCCCTAGCGGGAGGTCAAGGGGCAATGAGCAGTTCTTC
CASSPSGRSRGNEQFF
>16|TRBJ2-5|.|.|TRBV4-1
TGCGCCAGCAGCCAAGATCTAGAGTCCCGGAGGGGGACCCAGTACTTC
CASSQDLESRRGTQYF
>14|TRBJ2-7|.|few|TRBV14
TGTGCCAGCAGCCATCTAACGGGGTACTACGAGCAGTACTTC
CASSHLTGYYEQYF
>15|TRBJ2-7|.|.|TRBV19
TGTGCCAGTAGTGCATACGGGAGCCTTACCTACGAGCAGTACTTC
CASSAYGSLTYEQYF
>15|TRBJ2-6|.|.|TRBV2
TGTGCCGGCACTATTAGCACGTCTGGGGCCAACGTCCTGACTTTC
CAGTISTSGANVLTF
>14|TRBJ2-2|.|few|TRBV13
TGTGCCAGCAGCATGTGGGACCTCACCGGGGAGCTGTTTTTT
CASSMWDLTGELFF